This T cell receptor (beta chain) was recovered during a study of T cells after yellow fever vaccination. Study in general: SMART-Seq v4 Ultra Low Input served to prepare low-cell-number fractions.

General study points: Most clones from primary vaccination resurfaced after the booster (96% CD4, around 91% CD8).

A note on this clonotype: Its antigen is still unknown.

Per the germline V gene, CDR1 is SGHKS and CDR2 is YYEKEE (reference sequence). Trimming cost V 5 bases and J 4 bases; bases outside gene matches: 14. There are 16 residues in the CDR3. A universal primer site and UMIs were added as TCR cDNA was made by 5'RACE template switching. MiXCR, applied by TCRdb to the 5' RACE reads, yields one record per CDR3 protein. The repertoire includes about 300,000 distinct CDR3 sequences, 3% to 4.5% of them detected once, and approximately 24% sits in the top ten. The chain recombines TRBV5-5 with TRBJ1-2, with TRBD1 matching 7 bases. Sequencing was performed on PBMCs, taken 5 days after the yellow fever booster vaccination. The source is a man between 18 and 29 years old who received the YFV17D yellow fever vaccine. The CDR3 nucleotides are TGTGCCAGCAGTCGATCTCCGGGACAGCCTCGCTATGGCTACACCTTC. Protein sequence: CASSRSPGQPRYGYTF.